The 17 T cell receptor beta chains below all came from one sample that was sequenced in a study of naive and memory T cell subsets. Both TRBC1 and TRBC2 were covered by a beta constant-region primer of two equimolar oligonucleotides. From the UMI-ligation and nested PCR reads, TCRdb called clonotypes with MiXCR, one entry per CDR3 protein. The top ten hold about 15% of the sample, which has some 28,000 distinct CDR3 sequences, around 10% seen once. Sequencing input: effector memory CD4+ T cells from blood. Sample subset: effector memory, CD45RA- CD27-. These receptors were collected from a human donor in good health.

This clonotype has a count of ten or more. This chain connects TRBV29-1 to TRBJ2-3, with D perhaps assigned TRBD1 or TRBD2 (5 bases each). The CDR3 is 12 residues long. Deletions cut 8 bases from V and 0 bases from J, with 9 bases between. CDR1 is SQVTM and CDR2 is ANQGSEA in the germline V gene. The CDR3 loop reads CSTWDSTDTQYF. The CDR3 region has the DNA TGCAGCACATGGGACAGCACAGATACGCAGTATTTT.

The rearrangement uses TRBV5-5 and TRBJ2-5, with 9 nucleotides matching TRBD1. This CDR3 spans 17 amino acids. Germline assignment: CDR1 SGHKS and CDR2 YYEKEE (reference sequence). The V and J ends lost 1 base and 4 bases, in that order; junction bases with no gene match: 11. The CDR3 DNA is TGTGCCAGCAGCTTGTCCCCCGGGACAGGGACTGGAGAGACCCAGTACTTC. Translation gives CASSLSPGTGTGETQYF.

This chain joins TRBV6-2 or TRBV6-3 and TRBJ2-1; 10 nucleotides line up with TRBD1. This CDR3 is built from 14 residues. In germline, CDR1 is MNHEY, CDR2 SVGEGT. The V segment lost 9 bases and the J segment 7 bases; nucleotides outside the gene matches: 9. In DNA form, the CDR3 reads TGTGCCAGTCGAGGCGGGGGACAGGGGAATGAGCAGTTCTTC. Translating gives CASRGGGQGNEQFF.

This chain joins TRBV20-1 and TRBJ1-1, with D maybe TRBD1 (5 bases). The CDR3 covers 14 residues. The V and J ends lost 3 bases and 1 base respectively, with 12 bases between them. Germline CDR1 reads DFQATT; CDR2 reads SNEGSKA (reference sequence). The DNA for the CDR3 is TGCAGTGCTAGTCGACCAGGGTGGAACACTGAAGCTTTCTTT. Protein: CSASRPGWNTEAFF.

The genes are TRBV5-4 and TRBJ1-6; no clear D gene. Germline V gene sequence: CDR1 SGHNT, CDR2 YYREEE (reference sequence). The CDR3 sequence is 17 residues long. V lost 3 bases to trimming and J lost 10 bases, with 23 bases between them. CDR3 loop: CASSSGLGDWVGSPLHF. CDR3 nucleotides: TGTGCCAGCAGCTCCGGGCTAGGTGATTGGGTCGGGTCACCCCTCCACTTT.

This chain links TRBV5-6 with TRBJ2-7; D is ambiguous. This CDR3 contains 14 residues. Germline-derived CDR1 and CDR2 are SGHDT and YYEEEE. V gave up 2 bases and J gave up 0 bases, with 9 bases separating them. The CDR3 DNA reads TGTGCCAGCAGCTTCAAGCCGGTCTCCTACGAGCAGTACTTC. It is translated as CASSFKPVSYEQYF.

This sequence joins TRBV7-9 and TRBJ1-2, with D tentatively TRBD1 (6 bases). This CDR3 has 14 amino acids. Germline-derived CDR1 and CDR2 are SEHNR and FQNEAQ (reference sequence). Deletions cut 5 bases from V and 1 base from J, with 11 bases between. The CDR3, as DNA: TGTGCCAGCAGCCGAGGACAGATTAACTATGGCTACACCTTC. As protein: CASSRGQINYGYTF.

By its share, this clonotype is medium-sized. The chain recombines TRBV20-1 with TRBJ2-7; 7 bases are shared with TRBD1. The CDR3 covers 16 residues. The J segment lost 3 bases and the V segment lost 1 base, leaving 12 bases of the junction unmatched. Germline assignment: CDR1 DFQATT and CDR2 SNEGSKA (reference sequence). The CDR3: CSARGGRNRGFYEQYF. The CDR3 bases are TGCAGTGCTAGAGGGGGACGGAACAGGGGTTTCTACGAGCAGTACTTC.

This clonotype was recorded at least ten times. The J gene is TRBJ2-6, the V gene TRBV29-1; D unresolved. This CDR3 contains 12 residues. Germline V gene lookup returns CDR1 SQVTM and CDR2 ANQGSEA. Trimming stripped 6 bases from V and 1 base from J, with 4 bases between. The CDR3 DNA follows: TGCAGCGTGCAATCTGGGGCCAACGTCCTGACTTTC. This gives the protein CSVQSGANVLTF.

This clonotype was counted many times. The chain has TRBV15 and TRBJ2-6; D gene ambiguous. The ends were cut back, 5 bases at V and 0 bases at J, with 5 bases in the middle. Germline CDR1 is LNHNV and CDR2 is YYDKDF (reference sequence). The length of the CDR3 is 14 residues. CDR3 nucleotides: TGTGCCACCAGCCCGAGCTCTGGGGCCAACGTCCTGACTTTC. Its protein product is CATSPSSGANVLTF.

This clonotype was counted many times. This chain joins TRBV29-1 and TRBJ2-3; D possibly corresponds to TRBD1 (6 bases). CDR1 and CDR2 (germline): SQVTM, ANQGSEA. Trimming cost V 8 bases and J 2 bases, with 11 bases left between them. The CDR3 length is 12 residues. The CDR3 DNA follows: TGCAGCCCGGGACACCTCACAGATACGCAGTATTTT. It codes for CSPGHLTDTQYF.

The chain has TRBV5-1 and TRBJ2-7; no firm D call. CDR1 and CDR2 from the germline V gene are SGHRS and YFSETQ. Trimming took 0 bases from V and 3 from J, leaving 7 bases between them. CDR3 length: 13 amino acids. CDR3 sequence (DNA): TGCGCCAGCAGCTTGGGTGGCATCTACGAGCAGTACTTC. This encodes CASSLGGIYEQYF.

The J gene is TRBJ2-3, the V gene TRBV5-6, with a weak D call TRBD2 (6 bases). The CDR3 covers 16 residues. Per the germline V gene, CDR1 is SGHDT and CDR2 is YYEEEE. V lost 4 bases and J 0 bases, leaving 15 bases between the germline ends. Here the CDR3 reads CASSVRDSASTDTQYF. DNA of the CDR3: TGTGCCAGCAGCGTGCGGGACTCCGCTAGCACAGATACGCAGTATTTT.

The V gene is TRBV4-3, the J gene TRBJ2-4, with a possible D match to TRBD1 (6 bases). With 5 bases removed from V and 0 bases from J, the gap between germline ends came to 20 bases. The CDR3 runs to 18 residues. CDR1 and CDR2 (germline): LGHNA, YSLEER. CDR3 bases: TGCGCCAGCAGCTCTGTAGCAGGGGCTAGTCTAGCCAAAAACATTCAGTACTTC. It encodes CASSSVAGASLAKNIQYF.

At least ten counts were recorded for this clonotype. V is TRBV15 and J is TRBJ1-2; a possible D gene is TRBD1 (5 bases). Per the germline V gene, CDR1 is LNHNV and CDR2 is YYDKDF (reference sequence). V was clipped by 1 base and J by 4 bases, with 10 bases between them. The CDR3 loop spans 14 amino acids. This chain's CDR3 is CATSRVAGSYGYTF. For the CDR3, the DNA is TGTGCCACCAGCAGAGTCGCAGGGAGCTATGGCTACACCTTC.

This clonotype was detected a few times. V usage is TRBV4-3 and J usage is TRBJ2-3, with D possibly being TRBD1 (6 bases). The CDR3 length is 15 residues. The germline V and J ends were trimmed by 6 bases and 4 bases, with 17 bases remaining between them. CDR1 is LGHNA, CDR2 YSLEER, per germline. CDR3 DNA: TGCGCCAGCAGACTGACTCGGGCAGGGGCAGATACGCAGTATTTT. Translated, it gives CASRLTRAGADTQYF.

This clonotype was counted ten times or more. The rearrangement joins TRBV1 to TRBJ1-3. TRBV1 has pseudogene status. The CDR3 sequence is 17 residues long. CDR3 sequence (DNA): TGCACCAGCAGCCAAGATGGCTCAGGCTACTCTGGAAACACCATATATTTT. This encodes CTSSQDGSGYSGNTIYF.